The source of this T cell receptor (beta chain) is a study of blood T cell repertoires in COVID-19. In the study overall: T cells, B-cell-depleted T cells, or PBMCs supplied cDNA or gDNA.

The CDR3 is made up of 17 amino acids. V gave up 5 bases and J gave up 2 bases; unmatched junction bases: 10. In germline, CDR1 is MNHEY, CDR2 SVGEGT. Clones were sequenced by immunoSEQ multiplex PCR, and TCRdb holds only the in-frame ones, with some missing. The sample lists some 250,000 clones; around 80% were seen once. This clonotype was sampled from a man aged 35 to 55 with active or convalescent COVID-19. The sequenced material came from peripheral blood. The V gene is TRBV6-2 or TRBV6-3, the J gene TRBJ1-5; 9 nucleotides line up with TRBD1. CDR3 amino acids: CASSRIQGAVGNQPQHF. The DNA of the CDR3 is TGTGCCAGCAGTAGAATACAGGGGGCTGTGGGCAATCAGCCCCAGCATTTT.